This T cell receptor beta chain derives from a study of blood T cell repertoires in COVID-19. Trimming shortened V by 6 bases and J by 1 base, and 9 bases separated the two germline ends. The CDR3 totals 13 residues. CDR1 and CDR2 (germline): LNHDA, SQIVND (reference sequence). Sequenced by immunoSEQ multiplex PCR; TCRdb stores in-frame clones only, minus some. The table records under 200,000 clones, 88% of them present only once. The receptor's source is a man aged 60 to 75 with acute or convalescent COVID-19. Sequenced material: peripheral blood. The chain is built from TRBV19 and TRBJ1-1; TRBD1 might be the D (5 bases). The CDR3 is CASRRGWNTEAFF. Here the CDR3 DNA reads TGTGCCAGTAGGCGGGGCTGGAACACTGAAGCTTTCTTT.